One and the same sample provided the 17 T cell receptor beta chains below, sequenced in a study of T cells after yellow fever vaccination. TCRdb used MiXCR to reprocess the 5' RACE reads, holding one entry per CDR3 protein. Of a few hundred thousand distinct CDR3 sequences listed, approximately 16% are singletons. This material consisted of PBMCs, taken roughly 5 days after the first yellow fever vaccination. The receptors were gathered from a man between 18 and 29 years old who received the YFV17D yellow fever vaccine.

The J gene is TRBJ1-6, the V gene TRBV3-1; D remains ambiguous. The CDR3 runs 16 residues. Germline CDR1 is LGHDT and CDR2 is YNNKEL (reference sequence). The V end lost 0 bases, the J end lost 0 bases, and 6 bases lay between the germline ends. CDR3 nucleotide sequence: TGTGCCAGCAGCCAAGAGGTGAGCTCCTATAATTCACCCCTCCACTTT. Amino acids: CASSQEVSSYNSPLHF.

This clonotype has at least ten counts. The genes are TRBV5-1 and TRBJ2-1, with D hard to call. Trimming removed 0 bases at V and 0 bases at J, with 10 bases between. Germline V CDR1 and CDR2: SGHRS, YFSETQ. The CDR3 has 16 residues. The CDR3 coding sequence is TGCGCCAGCAGCTTGGTGGTCGGTAGCTCCTACAATGAGCAGTTCTTC. Translated: CASSLVVGSSYNEQFF.

In its sample, this clonotype was seen a few times. The chain employs TRBV5-1 and TRBJ2-5; 9 nucleotides agree with TRBD2. After removal of 0 bases from V and 3 bases from J, the junction contained 6 bases not matched to a gene. Germline CDR1 is SGHRS and CDR2 is YFSETQ. CDR3 length: 16 amino acids. The CDR3 sequence is CASSLGAGGPEETQYF. DNA for the CDR3: TGCGCCAGCAGCTTGGGGGCGGGGGGGCCTGAAGAGACCCAGTACTTC.

The V and J genes are TRBV7-6 and TRBJ1-2, with 10 bases lining up with TRBD1. The germline CDR1 and CDR2 sequences are SGHVS and FNYEAQ. This CDR3 contains 14 residues. Trimming cost V 4 bases and J 7 bases; bases outside gene matches: 6. The CDR3 DNA follows: TGTGCCAGCAGCTCACAGACAGGGGGCGGTGGCTACACCTTC. This codes for CASSSQTGGGGYTF.

This clonotype was seen a few times. The rearrangement uses TRBV3-1 and TRBJ1-5; D call uncertain. V was pared by 5 bases and J by 7 bases, with 15 bases between. This CDR3 spans 14 amino acids. Germline CDR1 and CDR2: LGHDT and YNNKEL (reference sequence). CDR3: CASSISPTGQPQHF. The CDR3 bases are TGTGCCAGCAGCATCTCCCCCACTGGGCAGCCCCAGCATTTT.

This chain uses TRBV6-1 with TRBJ1-5; D possibly corresponds to TRBD1 (6 bases). Between the trimmed V and J ends, which lost 5 bases and 5 bases, there was a span of 13 bases. Germline V CDR1 and CDR2: MNHNS, SASEGT. There are 14 residues in the CDR3. CDR3 bases: TGTGCCAGCAGTAGGACAGCGATCTATCAGCCCCAGCATTTT. It specifies CASSRTAIYQPQHF.

The chain uses TRBV6-1 and TRBJ1-5; D is uncertain. CDR1 and CDR2 (germline): MNHNS, SASEGT. Trimming cost V 5 bases and J 0 bases, with 11 bases left between them. CDR3 length: 15 amino acids. The CDR3 sequence: CASSPGFYSNQPQHF. CDR3 bases: TGTGCCAGCAGTCCCGGATTTTATAGCAATCAGCCCCAGCATTTT.

The CDR3 nucleotides read TGCGCCAGCAGGTCCTCCCTGGGTTCGGAGACCCAGTACTTC. Protein: CASRSSLGSETQYF. The chain carries TRBV5-1 and TRBJ2-5; D unresolved. Trimming removed 5 bases at V and 5 bases at J, with 16 bases between. The CDR3 is made up of 14 amino acids. CDR1 is SGHRS, CDR2 YFSETQ, per germline.

Only one count was recorded for this clonotype. V and J are TRBV4-3 and TRBJ2-5; 8 bases align to TRBD1. The CDR3 extends over 15 amino acids. Germline V CDR1 and CDR2: LGHNA, YSLEER. The ends lost 2 bases at V and 5 bases at J; junction bases unmatched: 7. Written as DNA, the CDR3 is TGCGCCAGCAGCCAAAGGGACAGGACCCTGGAGACCCAGTACTTC. Translated, it gives CASSQRDRTLETQYF.

The chain has TRBV5-1 and TRBJ2-2; 8 nucleotides line up with TRBD2. Trimming cost V 1 base and J 5 bases; bases outside gene matches: 13. Germline V gene sequence: CDR1 SGHRS, CDR2 YFSETQ. The CDR3 covers 18 residues. CDR3 DNA sequence: TGCGCCAGCAGCTTGAATCTAGCGGGCCTAGTAGATACCGGGGAGCTGTTTTTT. Translation gives CASSLNLAGLVDTGELFF.

CDR3 sequence reads: CASTLRPPRASYGNEQFF. CDR3 coding DNA: TGTGCCAGCACTCTTAGACCCCCACGGGCGAGCTATGGTAATGAGCAGTTCTTC. The chain couples TRBV6-1 to TRBJ2-1; D is unresolved. The V and J ends lost 7 bases and 7 bases respectively, with 29 bases between them. CDR1 and CDR2 from the germline V gene are MNHNS and SASEGT. This CDR3 is 18 amino acids long.

The chain couples TRBV20-1 to TRBJ2-7; 8 nucleotides align to TRBD1. After removal of 4 bases from V and 5 bases from J, the junction contained 13 bases not matched to a gene. CDR1 and CDR2 (germline): DFQATT, SNEGSKA (reference sequence). This CDR3 has 15 residues. CDR3 DNA: TGCAGTGCTACCTCCCCCGACAGGGGCGGGAACGAGCAGTACGTC. Protein sequence: CSATSPDRGGNEQYV.

The chain carries TRBV9 and TRBJ1-1; D remains unclear. Deletions cut 0 bases from V and 0 bases from J, with 6 bases between. The germline gives CDR1 SGDLS, CDR2 YYNGEE. CDR3 length: 14 residues. Here the CDR3 DNA reads TGTGCCAGCAGCGTAGGCGTCATGAACACTGAAGCTTTCTTT. Translated: CASSVGVMNTEAFF.

The chain carries TRBV7-9 and TRBJ2-2, with D possibly TRBD1 on 6 matching bases. The germline gives CDR1 SEHNR, CDR2 FQNEAQ (reference sequence). Trimming pared 4 bases from V and 4 bases from J, leaving 16 bases between. CDR3 size: 16 residues. In DNA form, the CDR3 reads TGTGCCAGCAGCTCCAGGGGTTTAACGCCCACCGGGGAGCTGTTTTTT. It encodes CASSSRGLTPTGELFF.

In its sample, this clonotype was seen many times. The gene calls are TRBV7-2 and TRBJ1-2, with 9 positions matching TRBD1. This CDR3 contains 15 residues. Germline V gene lookup returns CDR1 SGHTA and CDR2 FQGNSA. The V gene end was trimmed by 1 base and the J gene end by 4 bases; junction bases not matched to a gene: 4. CDR3 protein: CASSLGTGAPYGYTF. CDR3 nucleotides: TGTGCCAGCAGCTTAGGGACAGGGGCCCCCTATGGCTACACCTTC.

This clonotype was detected ten times or more. The V gene is TRBV23-1, the J gene TRBJ2-7; tentatively, D is TRBD1 (6 bases). TRBV23-1 is noted as an ORF with a role that remains uncertain. Trimming took off 4 bases at V and 4 bases at J, with 14 bases between the two ends. The CDR3 is 14 residues long. The CDR3 DNA reads as TGCGCCAGCAGTCCTCAGGGGCCAGGGTACGAGCAGTACTTC. This gives the protein CASSPQGPGYEQYF.

The table lists this clonotype with a few counts. The chain employs TRBV4-1 and TRBJ2-7; D ambiguous. CDR3 length: 15 amino acids. V lost 4 bases to trimming and J lost 2 bases, with 15 bases between them. Looked up from germline, CDR1 is MGHRA and CDR2 is YSYEKL. CDR3 loop: CASSLGSDTPYEQYV. The CDR3 DNA is TGCGCCAGCAGCCTGGGCTCAGACACCCCCTACGAGCAGTACGTC.